This passage covers 20 T cell receptor beta chains from one sample sequenced in a study of CD8 T cells in ankylosing spondylitis. The study, taken as a whole, reports: Made up of about eight highly homologous variants, a TCR beta motif appeared characteristic of ankylosing spondylitis blood.

Their recognized antigens are unknown. TCRdb re-derived calls from the 5' RACE reads in MiXCR, one entry per CDR3 protein. The table includes roughly 450,000 distinct CDR3 sequences, approximately 26% detected once. The sequenced sample consisted of blood, either unsorted or a sorted T cell fraction (not recorded which). All receptors derive from a male donor with ankylosing spondylitis.

V gene TRBV4-1 combines with J gene TRBJ2-1; D is possibly TRBD2 (6 bases). The CDR3 has 15 residues. Germline lookup yields CDR1 MGHRA and CDR2 YSYEKL. V lost 1 base and J 3 bases, leaving 10 bases between the germline ends. CDR3 coding DNA: TGCGCCAGCAGCCAAGGACTAGTAGGCTACAATGAGCAGTTCTTC. Its translation: CASSQGLVGYNEQFF.

This clonotype has a handful of counts. V and J are TRBV20-1 and TRBJ1-5; unclear D gene. There are 13 residues in the CDR3. The ends were cut back, 1 base at V and 4 bases at J, with 8 bases in the middle. The germline gives CDR1 DFQATT, CDR2 SNEGSKA (reference sequence). CDR3 protein: CSARAQPNQPQHF. The CDR3, as DNA: TGCAGTGCTAGAGCTCAACCAAATCAGCCCCAGCATTTT.

The rearrangement joins TRBV10-3 to TRBJ2-7; the match to TRBD2 covers 12 bases. V dropped 4 bases and J dropped 9; count of bases not matched to a gene: 10. CDR3 size: 15 residues. CDR1 is ENHRY and CDR2 is SYGVKD in the germline V gene. The CDR3 DNA reads TGTGCCATCAGTGCAACGGCTAGCGGGAGGGTATGGCAGTACTTC. Translating it yields CAISATASGRVWQYF.

The rearrangement links TRBV19 to TRBJ2-1, with a tentative D call TRBD1 (5 bases). This CDR3 spans 15 amino acids. Germline lookup yields CDR1 LNHDA and CDR2 SQIVND (reference sequence). Trimming cost V 2 bases and J 6 bases, with 14 bases left between them. The CDR3 region is CASSISGLEANEQFF. CDR3 sequence (DNA): TGTGCCAGTAGTATATCAGGGCTCGAGGCCAATGAGCAGTTCTTC.

The chain links TRBV5-1 to TRBJ2-2; a weak D match, TRBD1 (5 bases). Germline V gene sequence: CDR1 SGHRS, CDR2 YFSETQ. The CDR3 totals 15 residues. V shed 0 bases and J shed 6 bases, with 12 bases lying between them. DNA of the CDR3: TGCGCCAGCAGCTTGGAGGTGGGGCAGGCCGGGGAGCTGTTTTTT. This gives the protein CASSLEVGQAGELFF.

This clonotype showed up just a few times. The chain combines TRBV5-1 with TRBJ1-5, with no clear D. Trimming pared 0 bases from V and 2 bases from J, leaving 9 bases between. Germline V gene data show CDR1 as SGHRS and CDR2 as YFSETQ. The CDR3 length is 15 residues. CDR3 protein: CASSLEGFGNQPQHF. The DNA of the CDR3 is TGCGCCAGCAGCTTGGAAGGATTTGGCAATCAGCCCCAGCATTTT. Drawing the rest from reference TRBV5-1 and TRBJ1-5, the complete variable domain is KAGVTQTPRYLIKTRGQQVTLSCSPISGHRSVSWYQQTPGQGLQFLFEYFSETQRNKGNFPGRFSGRQFSNSRSEMNVSTLELGDSALYLCASSLEGFGNQPQHFGDGTRLSIL.

The chain is built from TRBV11-2 and TRBJ1-1, with TRBD1 identical over 7 bases. The V gene's germline CDR1 is SGHAT and CDR2 FQNNGV. V gave up 1 base and J gave up 7 bases; unmatched junction bases: 9. The CDR3 contains 15 residues. The CDR3 region is CASSLVQGRYGEAFF. DNA for the CDR3: TGTGCCAGCAGCTTAGTACAGGGGAGGTATGGTGAAGCTTTCTTT.

The chain couples TRBV20-1 to TRBJ2-1, with D possibly matching TRBD1 (6 bases). The germline gives CDR1 DFQATT, CDR2 SNEGSKA (reference sequence). The CDR3 consists of 14 residues. V shed 5 bases and J shed 6 bases, with 17 bases lying between them. CDR3 DNA sequence: TGCAGTGCTCCGACCCCAGGGGCCCCCAATGAGCAGTTCTTC. Its translation is CSAPTPGAPNEQFF.

This chain's CDR3 is CASSPGDQETQYF. CDR3 sequence (DNA): TGCGCCAGCAGCCCCGGTGACCAAGAGACCCAGTACTTC. The J gene is TRBJ2-5, the V gene TRBV5-1, with D unclear. The CDR3 length is 13 residues. Trimming removed 4 bases from V and 0 bases from J, with 7 bases in between. CDR1 is SGHRS, CDR2 YFSETQ, per germline.

V and J are TRBV20-1 and TRBJ2-7, with D uncertain. V was cut by 3 bases and J by 6 bases, with 21 bases left in between. The CDR3 is 15 residues long. Germline CDR1 reads DFQATT; CDR2 reads SNEGSKA (reference sequence). CDR3 in DNA: TGCAGTGCTAGTTTCTCCGGTGGGGAATCGAGCGAGCAGTACTTC. It is translated as CSASFSGGESSEQYF.

The rearrangement links TRBV29-1 to TRBJ1-1; unclear D gene. Between the trimmed V and J ends, which lost 5 bases and 2 bases, there was a span of 9 bases. CDR1 is SQVTM and CDR2 is ANQGSEA in the germline V gene. CDR3 length: 12 residues. CDR3 residues: CSVRQANTEAFF. CDR3 nucleotides: TGCAGCGTTAGGCAGGCTAACACTGAAGCTTTCTTT.

The rearrangement uses TRBV5-1 and TRBJ2-1, with 16 bases aligning to TRBD2. Germline values: CDR1 SGHRS, CDR2 YFSETQ. The CDR3 runs 18 residues. The V and J ends lost 3 bases and 8 bases, in that order; junction bases with no gene match: 11. CDR3 residues: CASSWGLAGGPGNDEQFF. The CDR3 DNA sequence: TGCGCCAGCAGCTGGGGACTAGCGGGAGGGCCGGGTAACGATGAGCAGTTCTTC.

The rearrangement links TRBV6-5 to TRBJ2-7; 7 bases map to TRBD2. The CDR3 length is 16 residues. Germline V gene sequence: CDR1 MNHEY, CDR2 SVGAGI. After removal of 2 bases from V and 5 bases from J, the junction contained 12 bases not matched to a gene. The DNA for the CDR3 is TGTGCCAGCAGTTACAGAGGAGGGAGGGAGTTCCACGAGCAGTACGTC. It specifies CASSYRGGREFHEQYV.

The chain combines TRBV3-1 with TRBJ2-3, with TRBD2 as a possible D gene (6 bases). Looked up from germline, CDR1 is LGHDT and CDR2 is YNNKEL (reference sequence). V was cut by 0 bases and J by 1 base, with 11 bases left in between. CDR3 length equals 16 residues. The CDR3 reads CASSQEPSARTDTQYF. In DNA form, the CDR3 reads TGTGCCAGCAGCCAAGAGCCTAGCGCACGCACAGATACGCAGTATTTT.

Here the CDR3 reads CSAIDPSGRAAQQFF. For the CDR3, the DNA is TGCAGTGCTATAGACCCTAGCGGGAGGGCTGCGCAGCAGTTCTTC. This chain links TRBV20-1 with TRBJ2-1, with 12 bases identical to TRBD2. The CDR3 extends over 15 amino acids. Germline assignment: CDR1 DFQATT and CDR2 SNEGSKA (reference sequence). V shed 4 bases, J shed 11 bases, and the junction held 12 bases outside the gene matches.

In this sample, this clonotype turned up once. The chain joins TRBV4-1 to TRBJ2-2, with TRBD1 matching 7 bases. Germline CDR1 and CDR2: MGHRA and YSYEKL. V lost 4 bases, J lost 6 bases, and 23 bases stayed unmatched. The CDR3 totals 20 residues. The CDR3 DNA is TGCGCCAGCAGCCCACCCCGGGCTCACCGGACAGGTACAAACGCCGGGGAGCTGTTTTTT. As protein: CASSPPRAHRTGTNAGELFF.

V is TRBV11-2 and J is TRBJ2-1, with unresolved D. V was trimmed by 1 base and J by 14 bases, leaving 9 bases between them. Germline V gene lookup returns CDR1 SGHAT and CDR2 FQNNGV. The CDR3 loop spans 11 amino acids. CDR3 nucleotides: TGTGCCAGCAGCTTAGGAGGTATTGAGTTCTTC. Its translation is CASSLGGIEFF.

This chain links TRBV5-1 with TRBJ1-1, with D possibly being TRBD1 (6 bases). The length of the CDR3 is 13 residues. The V gene's germline CDR1 is SGHRS and CDR2 YFSETQ. The V gene lost 5 bases and the J gene lost 4 bases, with 12 bases spanning the gap. In DNA, the CDR3 is TGCGCCAGCAGACAGGGAGAGGGCACTGAAGCTTTCTTT. It yields the protein CASRQGEGTEAFF. Looking up the rest from reference TRBV5-1 and TRBJ1-1 gives the full variable domain: KAGVTQTPRYLIKTRGQQVTLSCSPISGHRSVSWYQQTPGQGLQFLFEYFSETQRNKGNFPGRFSGRQFSNSRSEMNVSTLELGDSALYLCASRQGEGTEAFFGQGTRLTVV.

J is TRBJ2-5 and V is TRBV19, with a possible D match to TRBD2 (5 bases). Germline CDR1 LNHDA, CDR2 SQIVND (reference sequence). The V and J ends lost 5 bases and 5 bases respectively, with 12 bases between them. This CDR3 spans 13 amino acids. The CDR3 DNA reads TGTGCCAGTAGTCCCCGAGGGAGTGAGACCCAGTACTTC. It encodes CASSPRGSETQYF.

J is TRBJ2-3 and V is TRBV25-1; no definite D call. The CDR3 length is 14 residues. Germline loops: CDR1 MGHDK, CDR2 SYGVNS. Trimming took 3 bases from V and 4 from J, leaving 11 bases between them. CDR3 nucleotide sequence: TGTGCCAGCAGTGATGACACCGGTTCAGATACGCAGTATTTT. Protein: CASSDDTGSDTQYF.